The rows below give T cell receptor beta chains drawn from one sample of a study of blood T cells in healthy people across ages. TCRdb redid the calling of the 5' RACE reads with MiXCR, one entry per CDR3 protein. There are hundreds of thousands of distinct CDR3 sequences in the sample; about 45% occur only once, and approximately 25% lies in the top ten. The specimen was blood. Receptors originate from a man older than 75 in good health. Each CDR3 is given with its conserved first and last residue. Fields, in order: D gene, J gene, V gene, clone size, CDR3 DNA, CDR3 protein. A D gene is named only where the DNA matches it firmly. Clone size appears in some rows only: once, few, many, or a class for an expanded clone.

>.|TRBJ1-2|TRBV9|.
TGTGCCAGCAGCCCCCGGGATCCCCGAGGGGGCTACACCTTC
CASSPRDPRGGYTF
>TRBD1|TRBJ1-2|TRBV7-9|many
TGTGCCAGCAGCTTAGACAGGGGAGGCTATGGCTACACCTTC
CASSLDRGGYGYTF
>.|TRBJ2-1|TRBV6-5|.
TGTGCCAGCAGTTACTCGAGAGGTGGGAGCTCCTACAATGAGCAGTTCTTC
CASSYSRGGSSYNEQFF
>.|TRBJ2-7|TRBV20-1|few
TGCAGTGCTAGAGTTGGGAACGGCGAGCAGTACTTC
CSARVGNGEQYF
>TRBD1|TRBJ2-5|TRBV30|.
TGTGCCTTGACAGGGGACCCAGCTAGGACCCAGTACTTC
CALTGDPARTQYF
>.|TRBJ1-2|TRBV29-1|.
TGCAGCGTTGGGGACCCAGGGCTGGACTATGGCTACACCTTC
CSVGDPGLDYGYTF
>.|TRBJ1-1|TRBV5-1|.
TGCGCCAGCAGCTTGGACCCCGGGTCCTTTGAAGCTTTCTTT
CASSLDPGSFEAFF
>TRBD2|TRBJ2-1|TRBV7-9|few
TGTGCCAGCAGCCGACTAGCGGGGGGGTACGGTGAGCAGTTCTTC
CASSRLAGGYGEQFF
>TRBD1|TRBJ1-3|TRBV7-2|few
TGTGCCAGCAGCCCACGACAGGGGTATGACACCATATATTTT
CASSPRQGYDTIYF
>.|TRBJ2-3|TRBV10-3|.
TGTGCCATCAGTAACACAGATACGCAGTATTTT
CAISNTDTQYF
>TRBD1|TRBJ2-7|TRBV11-1|few
TGTGCCAGCAGCGTTTCCCCGGACAGGCTTTACGAGCAGTACTTC
CASSVSPDRLYEQYF
>.|TRBJ2-2|TRBV9|.
TGTGCCAGCAGCGACGCAGGGGACGTCGGGGAGCTGTTTTTT
CASSDAGDVGELFF
>.|TRBJ1-2|TRBV7-2|.
TGTGCCAGCAGCCAGAGGTCCGGGGATACTAACTATGGCTACACCTTC
CASSQRSGDTNYGYTF
>.|TRBJ2-5|TRBV29-1|few
TGCAGCATCTCGGGCCTCGGGGAGACCCAGTACTTC
CSISGLGETQYF
>TRBD2|TRBJ2-4|TRBV6-2/TRBV6-3|few
TGTGCCAGCAGATCCCGCCTAGCGGGAGTGAGCATTCAGTACTTC
CASRSRLAGVSIQYF
>.|TRBJ1-1|TRBV4-3|.
TGCGCCAGCAGCCAAGGGGACACCGACTATTATGAAGCTTTCTTT
CASSQGDTDYYEAFF
>.|TRBJ2-3|TRBV7-9|.
TGTGCCAGCAGCTTTGTGGCTTTTGATACGCAGTATTTT
CASSFVAFDTQYF
>.|TRBJ2-1|TRBV6-5|few
TGTGCCAGCAGTTACGGTCGGGGGATCACCTACAATGAGCAGTTCTTC
CASSYGRGITYNEQFF
>.|TRBJ2-1|TRBV20-1|.
TGCAGTGCTATTGACAGGAGCTCCTACAATGAGCAGTTCTTC
CSAIDRSSYNEQFF
>TRBD1|TRBJ2-1|TRBV27|.
TGTGCCAGCAGTTTGCCTACAGGGGGTTCCTACAATGAGCAGTTCTTC
CASSLPTGGSYNEQFF
>.|TRBJ2-1|TRBV20-1|.
TGCAGTGCCTCTCCCGGACAGAACCTTTACAATGAGCAGTTCTTC
CSASPGQNLYNEQFF
>.|TRBJ1-5|TRBV7-2|few
TGTGCCAGCAGCCCCACAGGGCCCAATCAGCCCCAGCATTTT
CASSPTGPNQPQHF
>.|TRBJ2-3|TRBV20-1|.
TGCAGTGCCCCCCGGCGGGTCGGGCGGGATACGCAGTATTTT
CSAPRRVGRDTQYF
>TRBD2|TRBJ2-1|TRBV5-1|many
TGCGCCAGCAGCGAGGGACTAGCGGGATACGAGCAGTTCTTC
CASSEGLAGYEQFF
>.|TRBJ2-3|TRBV5-1|.
TGCGCATCATTAGGTGACTTCAGCACAGATACGCAGTATTTT
CASLGDFSTDTQYF
>.|TRBJ2-3|TRBV7-3|.
TGTGCCAGCAGCTTAGTAGCGAAACGCACAGATACGCAGTATTTT
CASSLVAKRTDTQYF
>.|TRBJ2-1|TRBV6-2/TRBV6-3|few
TGTGCCAGCAGTTACTCTCCCTTAGCTATGAACAATGAGCAGTTCTTC
CASSYSPLAMNNEQFF
>TRBD1|TRBJ1-6|TRBV12-3/TRBV12-4|.
TGTGCCAGCACCCAGGGGGATGGGTCACCCCTCCACTTT
CASTQGDGSPLHF
>.|TRBJ1-1|TRBV7-2|.
TGTGCCAGCAGCTTACTTGGACGGCAGACTGAAGCTTTCTTT
CASSLLGRQTEAFF
>.|TRBJ1-2|TRBV6-6|many
TGTGCCAGCAGTGAAAGGGGGGCTCGCACCTTC
CASSERGARTF
>.|TRBJ2-7|TRBV2|.
TGTGCCAGCAGTGATTACCTTTCCTACAATGAGCAGTACTTC
CASSDYLSYNEQYF
>.|TRBJ2-1|TRBV5-8|once
TGTGCCAGCAGGCTTGCTGGGGGGAACAATGAGCAGTTCTTC
CASRLAGGNNEQFF
>TRBD2|TRBJ2-1|TRBV6-5|many
TGTGCCAGCAACGCACTAGCGGGGGGTTACAATGAGCAGTTCTTC
CASNALAGGYNEQFF
>.|TRBJ2-3|TRBV24-1|.
TGTGCCACCAGTGACCCGGTGAAGGGCGCAGATACGCAGTATTTT
CATSDPVKGADTQYF
>.|TRBJ2-5|TRBV20-1|few
TGCAGTGCCCAATGGGCTGGAGAGACCCAGTACTTC
CSAQWAGETQYF
>TRBD2|TRBJ2-5|TRBV3-1|.
TGTGCCAGCAGCCTACCCTTTGTAGCGGGAGGAGGAGAGACCCAGTACTTC
CASSLPFVAGGGETQYF
>TRBD2|TRBJ2-4|TRBV29-1|few
TGCAGCGCCGTTTTCATACGACTAGCGGGAGGGGAGCAGTACTTC
CSAVFIRLAGGEQYF
>TRBD1|TRBJ1-2|TRBV6-5|many
TGTGCCAGCAGTCCACGGACAGGGCGGTATGGCTACACCTTC
CASSPRTGRYGYTF
>TRBD2|TRBJ2-1|TRBV29-1|.
TGCAGTGCCTCCGGGACTAGGTCCTACAATGAGCAGTTCTTC
CSASGTRSYNEQFF
>.|TRBJ2-1|TRBV4-3|few
TGCGCCAGCAGCGTATCCGGGACAAGTACAAACAATGAGCAGTTCTTC
CASSVSGTSTNNEQFF
>.|TRBJ2-3|TRBV6-6|.
TGTGCCAGCAGTTACGGGACGAACGAAAGGGATACGCAGTATTTT
CASSYGTNERDTQYF
>TRBD2|TRBJ2-7|TRBV6-2/TRBV6-3|.
TGTGCCAGCAGTTACGGTTCTAGCGGGAACGACGAGCAGTACTTC
CASSYGSSGNDEQYF
>.|TRBJ1-1|TRBV18|.
TGTGCCAGCTCACCACAGGGCCAGACAGGGAACACTGAAGCTTTCTTT
CASSPQGQTGNTEAFF
>TRBD1|TRBJ1-3|TRBV4-1|few
TGCGCCAGCAGCCAAACCCGGACAGGGGATGGAAACACCATATATTTT
CASSQTRTGDGNTIYF
>.|TRBJ2-1|TRBV3-1|few
TGTGCCAGCAGCCAAAGGGACCATAACAATGAGCAGTTCTTC
CASSQRDHNNEQFF
>.|TRBJ1-1|TRBV7-9|.
TGTGCCAGCGCCAAATTACAGGGCGCCGGGACTGAAGCTTTCTTT
CASAKLQGAGTEAFF
>.|TRBJ2-5|TRBV7-2|once
TGTGCCAGCAGCCGACGTGGGGAAGGCGAGACCCAGTACTTC
CASSRRGEGETQYF
>.|TRBJ2-3|TRBV4-1|.
TGCGCCAGCAGCCAAGATGAAGGGTCTTTAGTAACAGATACGCAGTATTTT
CASSQDEGSLVTDTQYF
>TRBD2|TRBJ2-3|TRBV7-8|many
TGTGCCAGCAGCCTGATTACGACTAGCGGGGGCACAGATACGCAGTATTTT
CASSLITTSGGTDTQYF